The clone carrying this TCR beta chain was picked up many times. As yet, its antigen is unknown. This entry belongs to a study of T-cell memory formation after mild COVID-19. Across the whole study: TCR clusters were mostly donor specific.

CDR1 and CDR2 from the germline V gene are SGHTA and FQGTGA. The CDR3 length is 13 residues. V trimming: 3 bases; J trimming: 6 bases; junction bases outside the gene matches: 3. Study-wide findings and caveats: Confirmation was lacking for SARS-CoV-2 specificity of second-wave clones that peaked on day 37. A second wave expanding day 15 to 37 was CD4+-biased; contracting clones were balanced.

TCR alpha and TCR beta cDNA libraries carrying sample barcodes and UMIs came from 5'RACE with constant-segment primers. Via MiXCR, TCRdb re-called the 5' RACE reads, giving one row per CDR3 protein. Here the sample spans roughly 13,000 distinct CDR3 sequences, approximately 20% being singletons. This receptor was taken from an adult woman who had mild COVID-19 (a few samples of this study predate the infection). Cell type and time point are not known. The sample consisted of PBMCs or a T cell subset sorted from them (not recorded which). V usage is TRBV7-3 and J usage is TRBJ2-3, with 7 nucleotides matching TRBD2. The CDR3 DNA sequence: TGTGCCAGCAGCTTCCTTAGCGGGGATACGCAGTATTTT. This sequence encodes CASSFLSGDTQYF.